This TCR beta chain was obtained from a study of T cell responses to AZD1222 COVID-19 vaccine. In the case of this clone: Its cognate antigen is unknown.

Whole-study findings and limits: Of spike-specific TCRs, nearly half reportedly target regions left unmutated in variants. Repertoire samples came only from after the peak T cell response.

Second doses at about 4 or about 12 weeks were pooled. Assay used: immunoSEQ multiplex PCR; TCRdb lists only in-frame clones, some missing. The sample consists of approximately 150,000 clones, 70% to 90% of them appearing once. V was trimmed by 0 bases and J by 1 base, leaving 15 bases between them. The CDR3 contains 16 residues. Germline CDR1 reads SQVTM; CDR2 reads ANQGSEA. This material consisted of peripheral blood, taken 28 days after the second AZD1222 dose. The clonotype originates from an adult who received the AZD1222 COVID-19 vaccine. V and J are TRBV29-1 and TRBJ1-2; D call uncertain. The CDR3 bases are TGCAGCGTTGAAGATCAAGGAGGGTTCCTTAACTATGGCTACACCTTC. It is translated as CSVEDQGGFLNYGYTF.